The 21 T cell receptor beta chains below come from one sample, sequenced in a study of cytomegalovirus exposure and HLA in healthy donors. In the PCR, 60 Vbeta and 13 Jbeta primers were used. Assay: immunoSEQ multiplex PCR; the TCRdb copy retains only in-frame clones and omits some. The table has around 94,000 clones, 70% to 80% seen once; the top ten hold roughly 9.6%. The specimen was PBMCs. The receptors stem from a male donor in good health and CMV-seropositive.

The chain carries TRBV2 and TRBJ2-5, with a weak D call TRBD1 (5 bases). Germline V gene lookup returns CDR1 SNHLY and CDR2 FYNNEI. V gave up 1 base and J gave up 2 bases, with 11 bases separating them. This CDR3 comprises 15 residues. For the CDR3, the DNA is TGTGCCAGCAGTGAAGAGCAGACAGCTCAAGAGACCCAGTACTTC. Translation gives CASSEEQTAQETQYF.

The chain carries TRBV6-6 and TRBJ2-3; D not resolved. V gave up 5 bases and J gave up 3 bases, with 6 bases separating them. Germline CDR1 reads MNHNY; CDR2 reads SVGAGI (reference sequence). This CDR3 contains 12 residues. The CDR3 coding sequence is TGTGCCAGCAGTCACATTACAGATACGCAGTATTTT. Translated: CASSHITDTQYF.

V usage is TRBV7-2 and J usage is TRBJ2-3; 7 nucleotides agree with TRBD2. The germline CDR1 and CDR2 sequences are SGHTA and FQGNSA. V shed 5 bases and J 4 bases; nucleotides not matched to a gene: 12. The length of the CDR3 is 16 residues. The DNA for the CDR3 is TGTGCCAGCAGCGCAGAAGCGGGAAGTATGCCAGATACGCAGTATTTT. As protein: CASSAEAGSMPDTQYF.

This clone was detected only a few times. The V call is TRBV19, the J call TRBJ2-2; TRBD1 agrees at 8 bases. Trimming cost V 3 bases and J 1 base; bases outside gene matches: 16. CDR1 and CDR2 (germline): LNHDA, SQIVND (reference sequence). The CDR3 has 20 amino acids. CDR3 sequence: CASSMLPRRTGRMNTGELFF. The CDR3 DNA is TGTGCCAGTAGTATGTTGCCCCGTCGGACAGGGAGGATGAACACCGGGGAGCTGTTTTTT.

This chain links TRBV7-9 with TRBJ2-1; D gene unclear. The CDR3 consists of 15 residues. The V gene lost 3 bases and the J gene lost 0 bases, with 9 bases spanning the gap. Germline V gene sequence: CDR1 SEHNR, CDR2 FQNEAQ (reference sequence). CDR3 protein: CASSFEASSYNEQFF. CDR3 nucleotide sequence: TGTGCCAGCAGCTTTGAGGCGAGCTCCTACAATGAGCAGTTCTTC.

V usage is TRBV10-3 and J usage is TRBJ2-5; 7 positions agree with TRBD1. The V segment lost 5 bases and the J segment 1 base; nucleotides outside the gene matches: 4. Germline-derived CDR1 and CDR2 are ENHRY and SYGVKD. The CDR3 runs to 14 residues. The CDR3 reads CAISPGQPQETQYF. CDR3 nucleotide sequence: TGTGCCATCAGTCCGGGACAGCCCCAAGAGACCCAGTACTTC.

V and J are TRBV28 and TRBJ2-7, with TRBD2 as a possible D gene (5 bases). Germline V lookup: CDR1 MDHEN, CDR2 SYDVKM. V was shortened by 5 bases and J by 7 bases, with 18 bases between the two germline ends. This CDR3 region has 14 residues. The CDR3: CASSPGLTTGEQYF. The CDR3 DNA sequence: TGTGCCAGCAGTCCAGGACTGACAACCGGGGAGCAGTACTTC.

This clone has just a few counts. CDR3 protein: CASSPTSGHTDTQYF. CDR3 DNA sequence: TGCGCCAGCAGCCCCACTAGCGGTCACACAGATACGCAGTATTTT. This chain uses TRBV5-1 with TRBJ2-3; 8 bases map to TRBD2. The V and J ends lost 4 bases and 2 bases, in that order; junction bases with no gene match: 6. The CDR3 is made up of 15 amino acids. Germline assignment: CDR1 SGHRS and CDR2 YFSETQ.

J is TRBJ1-5 and V is TRBV10-3, with D perhaps TRBD1 (5 bases). The germline V gene encodes CDR1 ENHRY and CDR2 SYGVKD. The CDR3 sequence is 13 residues long. V lost 7 bases to trimming and J lost 2 bases, with 9 bases between them. The CDR3 sequence is CAIKGQGNQPQHF. The CDR3 nucleotides read TGTGCCATCAAGGGGCAGGGCAATCAGCCCCAGCATTTT.

V usage is TRBV19 and J usage is TRBJ2-3; the D gene is possibly TRBD1 (5 bases). In germline, CDR1 is LNHDA, CDR2 SQIVND (reference sequence). Trimming removed 3 bases at V and 2 bases at J, with 9 bases between. CDR3 length: 14 amino acids. CDR3 residues: CASSIRVITDTQYF. CDR3 coding DNA: TGTGCCAGTAGTATCAGGGTCATCACAGATACGCAGTATTTT.

This chain connects TRBV7-2 to TRBJ2-5; tentatively, D is TRBD2 (5 bases). From germline, CDR1 is SGHTA and CDR2 FQGNSA. The length of the CDR3 is 13 residues. The V end was cut by 3 bases, the J end by 3 bases, with 8 bases between. The CDR3 sequence: CASSFSGKETQYF. CDR3 sequence (DNA): TGTGCCAGCAGCTTTTCCGGGAAAGAGACCCAGTACTTC.

The chain is built from TRBV21-1 and TRBJ1-5; the table's D gene call, TRBD1, was not cross checked with the DNA. TRBV21-1 is termed a pseudogene. This CDR3 comprises 17 residues. The CDR3 DNA is TGTGCCAGCAGCCCTAAGCCGGGACAGGGCTATAGTCAGCCCCAGCATTTT. Residues: CASSPKPGQGYSQPQHF.

CDR3: CASSPQGQNTEAFF. The CDR3 DNA follows: TGCGCCAGCAGCCCCCAGGGGCAGAACACTGAAGCTTTCTTT. This chain uses TRBV5-1 with TRBJ1-1, with a possible D match to TRBD1 (6 bases). The CDR3 contains 14 residues. V dropped 4 bases and J dropped 1 base, with 11 bases sitting between them. Germline CDR1 and CDR2: SGHRS and YFSETQ.

The chain links TRBV4-3 to TRBJ2-1; a weak D match, TRBD2 (5 bases). Trimming left V 1 base short and J 6 bases short, with 7 bases between. Germline CDR1 is LGHNA and CDR2 is YSLEER. The CDR3 totals 13 residues. The DNA for the CDR3 is TGCGCCAGCAGCCAAGGGCGGGTCAATGAGCAGTTCTTC. Translated, it gives CASSQGRVNEQFF.

The rearrangement links TRBV7-9 to TRBJ2-7, with 9 bases that match TRBD1. The germline V gene has CDR1 SEHNR and CDR2 FQNEAQ (reference sequence). With V trimmed by 3 bases and J by 5 bases, 5 bases remained unmatched. The CDR3 runs to 14 residues. CDR3 DNA: TGTGCCAGCAGCTTGGACAGGGGTGGCGACGAGCAGTACTTC. Its translation is CASSLDRGGDEQYF.

The chain employs TRBV5-8 and TRBJ2-7; no definite D call. This CDR3 contains 15 residues. Germline lookup yields CDR1 SGHTS and CDR2 YDEGEE. Trimming took off 0 bases at V and 0 bases at J, with 10 bases between the two ends. The CDR3 loop reads CASSLAQAYSYEQYF. The CDR3 DNA reads TGTGCCAGCAGCTTGGCCCAGGCGTACTCCTACGAGCAGTACTTC.

The J gene is TRBJ2-5, the V gene TRBV18; 7 nucleotides line up with TRBD2. The end of the DNA fits TRBJ2-7 better, so the J call may be wrong. There are 15 residues in the CDR3. Germline CDR1 and CDR2: KGHSH and LQKENI. Written as DNA, the CDR3 is TGTGCCAGCTCACCACGGGCTAGCGGAGGATACGAGCAGTACTTC. Translation gives CASSPRASGGYEQYF.

The chain uses TRBV19 and TRBJ2-1; D is unclear. The CDR3 totals 14 residues. Per germline, CDR1 LNHDA and CDR2 SQIVND (reference sequence). V lost 3 bases to trimming and J lost 5 bases, with 11 bases between them. In DNA, the CDR3 is TGTGCCAGTAGTATCCCGGGTAACCACAATGAGCAGTTCTTC. This gives the protein CASSIPGNHNEQFF.

This clone was picked up a small number of times. The chain couples TRBV10-3 to TRBJ2-2; 9 bases align to TRBD2. Germline V gene data show CDR1 as ENHRY and CDR2 as SYGVKD. This CDR3 contains 15 residues. The V segment lost 8 bases and the J segment 6 bases; nucleotides outside the gene matches: 10. This CDR3 is CAISGLAGRAGELFF. The CDR3, as DNA: TGTGCCATCTCGGGGCTAGCGGGACGGGCCGGGGAGCTGTTTTTT.

The chain employs TRBV6-1 and TRBJ1-2, with a tentative D call TRBD1 (5 bases). This CDR3 spans 15 amino acids. Deletions cut 3 bases from V and 4 bases from J, with 15 bases between. Germline CDR1 reads MNHNS; CDR2 reads SASEGT. The CDR3, as DNA: TGTGCCAGCAGTGACAGGGCGGGGTTGTCCTATGGCTACACCTTC. Translation gives CASSDRAGLSYGYTF.

A word on this clone: At one of its ends the junction is not consistent with the germline gene, which may arise from a read error. The gene calls are TRBV7-9 and TRBJ2-1, with 8 bases that match TRBD2. CDR3 size: 16 residues. From germline, CDR1 is SEHNR and CDR2 FQNEAQ (reference sequence). The CDR3 DNA is TGTTCCAGCAGCTTAGATCCTAGCGGGCCCTACAATGAGCAGTTCTTC. Protein: CSSSLDPSGPYNEQFF.